The 5 T cell receptor beta chains given below trace back to one sample, sequenced in a study of blood T cell repertoires in COVID-19. Profiling relied on immunoSEQ multiplex PCR, and the TCRdb table lists in-frame clones only, not all of them. The sample holds approximately 110,000 clones; roughly 71% are singletons and the top ten take approximately 6.3%. The sample comprised peripheral blood. The receptor set was obtained from a man older than 75 with acute or convalescent COVID-19.

This clone was counted a few times. The V gene is TRBV7-2, the J gene TRBJ2-1; 10 nucleotides line up with TRBD2. Germline V gene sequence: CDR1 SGHTA, CDR2 FQGNSA. Trimming took 2 bases from V and 6 from J; bases not matched to a gene: 10. The CDR3 extends over 17 amino acids. CDR3 amino acids: CASSLRPSGSSPNEQFF. CDR3 bases: TGTGCCAGCAGCTTACGCCCTAGCGGGAGTTCTCCCAATGAGCAGTTCTTC.

The genes are TRBV6-5 and TRBJ2-5, with D uncertain. There are 13 residues in the CDR3. Germline lookup yields CDR1 MNHEY and CDR2 SVGAGI. V was cut by 5 bases and J by 0 bases, with 7 bases left in between. CDR3 residues: CASSNYNQETQYF. CDR3 in DNA: TGTGCCAGCAGTAACTACAACCAAGAGACCCAGTACTTC.

The rearrangement links TRBV6-5 to TRBJ1-2; D gene unclear. V was trimmed by 7 bases and J by 7 bases, leaving 19 bases between them. Germline CDR1 and CDR2: MNHEY and SVGAGI. The length of the CDR3 is 14 residues. The CDR3 nucleotides read TGTGCCAGCACAGCACCAACGGGATTTGGTGGCTACACCTTC. Its translation is CASTAPTGFGGYTF.

This clone was picked up one time. This chain links TRBV19 with TRBJ1-2, with unresolved D. The CDR3 runs 13 residues. Germline-derived CDR1 and CDR2 are LNHDA and SQIVND (reference sequence). Trimming left V 4 bases short and J 4 bases short, with 10 bases between. CDR3 nucleotide sequence: TGTGCCAGTAGTACCGAACTGCCCTATGGCTACACCTTC. Its protein is CASSTELPYGYTF. The whole variable domain, remainder taken from reference TRBV19 and TRBJ1-2, is DGGITQSPKYLFRKEGQNVTLSCEQNLNHDAMYWYRQDPGQGLRLIYYSQIVNDFQKGDIAEGYSVSREKKESFPLTVTSAQKNPTAFYLCASSTELPYGYTFGSGTRLTVV.

Here the CDR3 reads CASSLGFAERQFF. For the CDR3, the DNA is TGTGCCAGCAGCTTAGGTTTCGCGGAGCGACAGTTCTTC. J is TRBJ2-1 and V is TRBV7-3; D is unresolved. CDR3 size: 13 residues. CDR1 SGHTA and CDR2 FQGTGA come from the germline V gene. The germline V and J ends were trimmed by 2 bases and 13 bases, with 15 bases remaining between them.